The 9 T cell receptor beta chains given below trace back to one sample, sequenced in a study of T-cell reconstitution after alpha-beta-depleted transplantation in children. Molecular barcoding with unique molecular identifiers was used for the TCRbeta library. TCRdb called the PCR reads again in MiXCR, with one record for every CDR3 protein. The table lists approximately 290,000 distinct CDR3 sequences, approximately 10% of them singletons. The input for sequencing was peripheral blood, taken 180 days after TCRalphabeta/CD19-depleted stem cell transplant. Source of these receptors: a male patient between 2 and 9 years old who had a stem cell transplant for chronic granulomatous disease, so the T cells may come from the graft donor.

This clonotype was counted many times. V is TRBV5-5 and J is TRBJ2-3; either TRBD1 or TRBD2 may fit D (5 bases each). CDR1 and CDR2 (germline): SGHKS, YYEKEE (reference sequence). The germline V and J ends were trimmed by 2 bases and 0 bases, with 10 bases remaining between them. This CDR3 is built from 15 residues. The CDR3 nucleotides read TGTGCCAGCAGCTTCTGGGGGAGCAGCACAGATACGCAGTATTTT. It codes for CASSFWGSSTDTQYF.

In its sample, this clonotype was seen many times. The CDR3 reads CASSLAPGTGVLGLHF. CDR3 nucleotide sequence: TGTGCCAGCAGCTTAGCCCCCGGGACAGGGGTCCTGGGCCTCCACTTT. The V call is TRBV7-2, the J call TRBJ1-6, with 10 bases identical to TRBD1. Germline values: CDR1 SGHTA, CDR2 FQGNSA. This CDR3 contains 16 residues. Trimming cost V 0 bases and J 15 bases; bases outside gene matches: 11.

This clonotype has a count of ten or more. CDR3: CASSPDRGYYEQYF. Here the CDR3 DNA reads TGTGCCAGCAGCCCTGACAGGGGATACTACGAGCAGTACTTC. The rearrangement links TRBV7-6 to TRBJ2-7; TRBD1 aligns across 8 bases. V was pared by 5 bases and J by 3 bases, with 6 bases of the junction left unmatched. CDR1 is SGHVS and CDR2 is FNYEAQ in the germline V gene. The length of the CDR3 is 14 residues.

This clonotype was detected many times. The chain joins TRBV20-1 to TRBJ1-4, with D maybe TRBD1 (6 bases). Trimming shortened V by 4 bases and J by 8 bases, and 14 bases separated the two germline ends. Per the germline V gene, CDR1 is DFQATT and CDR2 is SNEGSKA (reference sequence). The CDR3 sequence is 13 residues long. CDR3 bases: TGCAGTGCTAAAGAAGGGGGGGACGAAAAACTGTTTTTT. This sequence encodes CSAKEGGDEKLFF.

At least ten counts were recorded for this clonotype. J is TRBJ1-6 and V is TRBV5-1; 8 nucleotides line up with TRBD1. The germline V gene has CDR1 SGHRS and CDR2 YFSETQ. The trim removed 2 bases at V and 6 bases at J, leaving 4 bases unmatched. The CDR3 totals 15 residues. The CDR3 DNA sequence: TGCGCCAGCAGCTTTGACAGGGGACCTAATTCACCCCTCCACTTT. Translating it yields CASSFDRGPNSPLHF.

This clonotype was seen repeatedly, ten times or more. J is TRBJ2-7 and V is TRBV7-8; 7 positions match TRBD1. CDR1 and CDR2 from the germline V gene are SGHVS and FQNEAQ. Trimming at V came to 5 bases and at J to 6 bases, leaving 13 bases not matched to a gene. The CDR3 loop spans 15 amino acids. The CDR3 region is CASSEWTGAGPEQYF. The CDR3 region has the DNA TGTGCCAGCAGCGAGTGGACAGGTGCAGGCCCCGAGCAGTACTTC.

This clonotype was counted between two and nine times. This chain connects TRBV30 to TRBJ2-3, with 8 positions matching TRBD1. V lost 3 bases, J lost 0 bases, and 5 bases stayed unmatched. Germline loops: CDR1 GTSNPN, CDR2 SVGIG (reference sequence). The CDR3 contains 15 residues. The CDR3, as DNA: TGTGCCTGGAGCTTTTCAGGGGGCAGCACAGATACGCAGTATTTT. Protein sequence: CAWSFSGGSTDTQYF.

Many counts were recorded for this clonotype. The chain combines TRBV20-1 with TRBJ1-6; D is ambiguous. Trimming took 6 bases from V and 7 from J, leaving 10 bases between them. The germline V gene encodes CDR1 DFQATT and CDR2 SNEGSKA (reference sequence). The CDR3 loop spans 12 amino acids. The DNA of the CDR3 is TGCAGTGCCCGAGTGATGAATTCACCCCTCCACTTT. Amino acid sequence: CSARVMNSPLHF.

This clonotype was counted between two and nine times. The chain recombines TRBV4-2 with TRBJ2-1, with a tentative D call TRBD1 (6 bases). V was clipped by 2 bases and J by 6 bases, with 11 bases between them. There are 14 residues in the CDR3. Germline V lookup: CDR1 LGHNA, CDR2 YNFKEQ. CDR3 protein: CASSQNVGANEQFF. Here the CDR3 DNA reads TGTGCCAGCAGCCAAAACGTGGGGGCCAATGAGCAGTTCTTC.